What follows is one T cell receptor beta chain and its context. Its target is not known. This specimen belongs to a study of HIV-infected children after antiretroviral therapy interruption. Study information: For the interruption arm, samples span week 0 through about 3 years after study end. Weeks 0, 48 and 150 were sampled under continuous treatment. Regarding the study as a whole: Naive CD4+ Gini coefficient rose by interruption end, suggesting clonal expansion. After treatment interruption started, naive CD4+ CDR3 overlap across time points dropped.

The TCR library was built from RNA with a 3' RACE protocol and unique molecular identifiers. One entry per CDR3 protein, called by TCRdb with MiXCR from the 3' RACE reads. Here the sample spans approximately 95,000 distinct CDR3 sequences, 5.5% to 8.5% being singletons. V was pared by 5 bases and J by 6 bases, with 7 bases of the junction left unmatched. The CDR3 totals 16 residues. Germline V gene lookup returns CDR1 KGHSH and CDR2 LQKENI. As for treatment: PENTA 11 planned treatment interruption arm or continuous ART arm. The specimen was CD45RA+ CD4+ T cells from PBMCs, pooled from several time points, collected from a donor given antiretroviral therapy, either interrupted or continuous. The subset here: naive CD4+ CD45RA+ CD45RO- T cells. The rearrangement links TRBV18 to TRBJ2-1, with 13 nucleotides matching TRBD2. The receptor's source is a pool of human donors with HIV. In DNA, the CDR3 is TGTGCCAGCTCAAGGGGACTAGCGGGGATTCTCAATGAGCAGTTCTTC. Amino acids: CASSRGLAGILNEQFF.